This T cell receptor beta chain comes out of a study of blood T cell repertoires in COVID-19. This clone was found a few times. The protocol was immunoSEQ multiplex PCR, while the TCRdb copy is restricted to in-frame clones and leaves out a portion. The data contain about 210,000 clones, around 83% of them singletons. From germline, CDR1 is MGHDK and CDR2 SYGVNS. V was shortened by 3 bases and J by 1 base, with 6 bases between the two germline ends. The CDR3 spans 13 residues. The TCR was taken from a woman aged 45-59 years with acute or convalescent COVID-19. The V gene is TRBV25-1, the J gene TRBJ1-2; D is undetermined. Material for sequencing was peripheral blood. The CDR3 DNA reads TGTGCCAGCAGTGAGAGAGTTAACTATGGCTACACCTTC. Its translation: CASSERVNYGYTF.